The rows below give T cell receptor beta chains drawn from one sample of a study of OX40 agonist ivuxolimab in advanced cancers. This table comes from immunoSEQ multiplex PCR, and its TCRdb copy is limited to in-frame clones, with some not included. The sample has about 41,000 clones, about 89% seen once; the top ten hold 3.5% to 4%. The sequencing used CD4+ or CD8+ T cells sorted from blood, collected in a trial of the OX40 agonist ivuxolimab. The receptors originated from an adult with an advanced solid tumor such as melanoma, head and neck, liver or kidney cancer. Each CDR3 is given with its conserved first and last residue. A D gene is named only where the DNA matches it firmly. Size values are once, few and many counts, or a class for expanded clones, and some rows have none.

J gene: TRBJ1-2; clone size: .; D gene: .; V gene: TRBV7-9; CDR3 DNA: TGTGCCAGCAGCTCGTTTGGGGACCACTATGGCTACACCTTC; CDR3 protein: CASSSFGDHYGYTF
J gene: TRBJ2-1; clone size: .; D gene: TRBD2; V gene: TRBV4-2; CDR3 DNA: TGTGCCAGCAGCCATGGATTAGCGGGAGGGCCCTCGAATGAGCAGTTCTTC; CDR3 protein: CASSHGLAGGPSNEQFF
J gene: TRBJ1-2; clone size: .; D gene: TRBD1; V gene: TRBV7-8; CDR3 DNA: TGTGCCAGCAGCCGGGGACAGGGTAGGGGATATGGCTACACCTTC; CDR3 protein: CASSRGQGRGYGYTF
J gene: TRBJ2-1; clone size: once; D gene: .; V gene: TRBV28; CDR3 DNA: TGTGCCAGCAGGTCGAGGGGGGCGCCGTTCTTC; CDR3 protein: CASRSRGAPFF
J gene: TRBJ2-3; clone size: .; D gene: TRBD2; V gene: TRBV11-2; CDR3 DNA: TGTGCCAGCAGCTTAGCCTGGACGCGGAGGGAGGGCGATACGCAGTATTTT; CDR3 protein: CASSLAWTRREGDTQYF
J gene: TRBJ2-3; clone size: .; D gene: .; V gene: TRBV7-9; CDR3 DNA: TGTGCCAGCAGCTCGACTAGAGGAACAGATACGCAGTATTTT; CDR3 protein: CASSSTRGTDTQYF
J gene: TRBJ2-2; clone size: .; D gene: TRBD1; V gene: TRBV4-1; CDR3 DNA: TGCGCCAGCAGCCAGACAGGGGGCACCGGGGAGCTGTTTTTT; CDR3 protein: CASSQTGGTGELFF
J gene: TRBJ2-3; clone size: .; D gene: TRBD2; V gene: TRBV9; CDR3 DNA: TGTGCCAGCAGCCTTCGGATAGCGGGAGTGGGCACAGATACGCAGTATTTT; CDR3 protein: CASSLRIAGVGTDTQYF
J gene: TRBJ1-1; clone size: .; D gene: TRBD1; V gene: TRBV28; CDR3 DNA: TGTGCCAGCAGTTTTTCGACAGGGAGGTCCCTAGAAGCTTTCTTT; CDR3 protein: CASSFSTGRSLEAFF
J gene: TRBJ2-1; clone size: .; D gene: TRBD1; V gene: TRBV28; CDR3 DNA: TGTGCCAGCAGTTTATCCCCAGGGGGAAAAGGGGAGCAGTTCTTC; CDR3 protein: CASSLSPGGKGEQFF
J gene: TRBJ2-1; clone size: .; D gene: TRBD2; V gene: TRBV4-1; CDR3 DNA: TGCGCCAGCAGCTCGAGAAATCTAGCGGGAGGGCCTGGCGAGCAGTTCTTC; CDR3 protein: CASSSRNLAGGPGEQFF
J gene: TRBJ1-1; clone size: once; D gene: TRBD1; V gene: TRBV6-5; CDR3 DNA: TGTGCCAGCAAACCTACCGGACAGGGGAGGGAAGGAGCTTTCTTT; CDR3 protein: CASKPTGQGREGAFF
J gene: TRBJ1-1; clone size: .; D gene: .; V gene: TRBV6-1; CDR3 DNA: TGTGCCAGCACCCCCGGGAGGTTAATCGAAGCTTTCTTT; CDR3 protein: CASTPGRLIEAFF
J gene: TRBJ1-2; clone size: .; D gene: .; V gene: TRBV29-1; CDR3 DNA: TGCAGCGTTGGCGAGGGCCCGAACTATGGCTACACCTTC; CDR3 protein: CSVGEGPNYGYTF
J gene: TRBJ1-2; clone size: .; D gene: TRBD1; V gene: TRBV6-5; CDR3 DNA: TGTGCCAGCAGTCCCCCGACAGGGAGCTATGGCTACACCTTC; CDR3 protein: CASSPPTGSYGYTF
J gene: TRBJ2-1; clone size: .; D gene: .; V gene: TRBV19; CDR3 DNA: TGTGCCAGTAGTACCTATCGTTACAATGAGCAGTTCTTC; CDR3 protein: CASSTYRYNEQFF
J gene: TRBJ2-1; clone size: .; D gene: .; V gene: TRBV4-1; CDR3 DNA: TGCGCCAGCAGCCAAGGAAGGGCTAGGACTCGCAATGAGCAGTTCTTC; CDR3 protein: CASSQGRARTRNEQFF
J gene: TRBJ2-7; clone size: .; D gene: .; V gene: TRBV28; CDR3 DNA: TGTGCCAGCAGTTTATTGGGTCCTAGACACTACGAGCAGTACTTC; CDR3 protein: CASSLLGPRHYEQYF
J gene: TRBJ2-1; clone size: .; D gene: TRBD2; V gene: TRBV5-1; CDR3 DNA: TGCGCCAGCAGCTTCGGACTAGCAAGCGAGCAGTTCTTC; CDR3 protein: CASSFGLASEQFF
J gene: TRBJ1-5; clone size: .; D gene: .; V gene: TRBV30; CDR3 DNA: TGTGCCTGGAGTGTATCTTTCGGCAATCAGCCCCAGCATTTT; CDR3 protein: CAWSVSFGNQPQHF
J gene: TRBJ2-7; clone size: .; D gene: TRBD1; V gene: TRBV29-1; CDR3 DNA: TGCAGCGTTGAAGTCCCGGGACAGGGTAACTACGAGCAGTACTTC; CDR3 protein: CSVEVPGQGNYEQYF
J gene: TRBJ1-2; clone size: once; D gene: .; V gene: TRBV19; CDR3 DNA: TGTGCCAGTAGCGGACGAGGGTATGGCTACACCTTC; CDR3 protein: CASSGRGYGYTF
J gene: TRBJ1-2; clone size: .; D gene: .; V gene: TRBV29-1; CDR3 DNA: TGCAGCGTTTCTGGCTACACCTTC; CDR3 protein: CSVSGYTF
J gene: TRBJ2-7; clone size: few; D gene: .; V gene: TRBV27; CDR3 DNA: TGTGCCAGCAGTTTCGGCACAGGGAGGAGCTCCTACGAGCAGTACTTC; CDR3 protein: CASSFGTGRSSYEQYF
J gene: TRBJ1-1; clone size: .; D gene: TRBD1; V gene: TRBV5-4; CDR3 DNA: TGTGCCAGCAGCCTCGGGACAGGGAGTCTGAACACTGAAGCTTTCTTT; CDR3 protein: CASSLGTGSLNTEAFF
J gene: TRBJ2-3; clone size: .; D gene: .; V gene: TRBV11-2; CDR3 DNA: TGTGCCAGCAGCTTTACCGGGATCTCAGATACGCAGTATTTT; CDR3 protein: CASSFTGISDTQYF
J gene: TRBJ1-5; clone size: .; D gene: .; V gene: TRBV14; CDR3 DNA: TGTGCCCCCCCAAGACCGGGGGCAAACAATCAGCCCCAGCATTTT; CDR3 protein: CAPPRPGANNQPQHF
J gene: TRBJ2-7; clone size: .; D gene: .; V gene: TRBV11-3; CDR3 DNA: TGTGCCGGCGAGGGAGGCGGCTACGAGCAGTACTTC; CDR3 protein: CAGEGGGYEQYF
J gene: TRBJ2-7; clone size: .; D gene: .; V gene: TRBV28; CDR3 DNA: TGTGCCAGCAGTTTATTCGTGGTACAGTACTTC; CDR3 protein: CASSLFVVQYF
J gene: TRBJ1-3; clone size: .; D gene: TRBD1; V gene: TRBV7-2; CDR3 DNA: TGTGCCAGCAGCTTAGCGCAGGGGGCTAATGGAAACACCATATATTTT; CDR3 protein: CASSLAQGANGNTIYF
J gene: TRBJ1-6; clone size: .; D gene: .; V gene: TRBV6-5; CDR3 DNA: TGTGCCAGCAGTTACTCAGCAGGGCTCCCCCTCCACTTT; CDR3 protein: CASSYSAGLPLHF
J gene: TRBJ2-1; clone size: .; D gene: .; V gene: TRBV6-5; CDR3 DNA: TGTGCCAGCAGTCGACGGGGTCCTAATGAGCAGTTCTTC; CDR3 protein: CASSRRGPNEQFF
J gene: TRBJ2-7; clone size: .; D gene: TRBD2; V gene: TRBV7-2; CDR3 DNA: TGTGCCAGCAGCCTCGGGGGGGAGTTCCTCTACGAGCAGTACTTC; CDR3 protein: CASSLGGEFLYEQYF
J gene: TRBJ1-5; clone size: .; D gene: .; V gene: TRBV2; CDR3 DNA: TGTGCCAGCAGAGGGACATACAATCAGCCCCAGCATTTT; CDR3 protein: CASRGTYNQPQHF
J gene: TRBJ2-1; clone size: once; D gene: TRBD2; V gene: TRBV28; CDR3 DNA: TGTGCCAGCAGTTCCACCAAGACTAGCGGGCAATACAATGAGCAGTTCTTC; CDR3 protein: CASSSTKTSGQYNEQFF
J gene: TRBJ2-7; clone size: .; D gene: TRBD2; V gene: TRBV7-2; CDR3 DNA: TGTGCCAGCAGCGCGACTAGCGGGAGGACCTACGAGCAGTACTTC; CDR3 protein: CASSATSGRTYEQYF
J gene: TRBJ2-7; clone size: .; D gene: .; V gene: TRBV6-6; CDR3 DNA: TGTGCCAGCAGTTCACAGGGGGGGGGATACGAGCAGTACTTC; CDR3 protein: CASSSQGGGYEQYF
J gene: TRBJ2-7; clone size: .; D gene: .; V gene: TRBV30; CDR3 DNA: TGTGCCTGGGCTGGGGACCTCTACGAGCAGTACTTC; CDR3 protein: CAWAGDLYEQYF
J gene: TRBJ1-4; clone size: .; D gene: TRBD1; V gene: TRBV28; CDR3 DNA: TGTGCCAGCAGCTCAGGGGGCTTAACTAATGAAAAACTGTTTTTT; CDR3 protein: CASSSGGLTNEKLFF
J gene: TRBJ1-2; clone size: .; D gene: .; V gene: TRBV28; CDR3 DNA: TGTGCCAGCAGCCTTAAGACAGGATCTAACTATGGCTACACCTTC; CDR3 protein: CASSLKTGSNYGYTF
J gene: TRBJ2-7; clone size: once; D gene: .; V gene: TRBV5-1; CDR3 DNA: TGCGCCAGCAGCGCAGGTGGGACACCGACTGGCGAGCAGTACTTC; CDR3 protein: CASSAGGTPTGEQYF
J gene: TRBJ2-1; clone size: .; D gene: TRBD2; V gene: TRBV6-5; CDR3 DNA: TGTGCCAGCAGCCGCGGGACTAGCTCCCTCAATGAGCAGTTCTTC; CDR3 protein: CASSRGTSSLNEQFF